This TCR beta chain was observed in a study of T cell responses to AZD1222 COVID-19 vaccine. Clones were read by immunoSEQ multiplex PCR, and TCRdb kept only the in-frame ones, dropping some. The sample carries some 110,000 clones, roughly 88% recorded once. Comments on this clone: Its antigen remains unknown.

V gave up 3 bases and J gave up 6 bases, with 15 bases separating them. The CDR3 is 15 residues long. Per the germline V gene, CDR1 is SNHLY and CDR2 is FYNNEI. Study results and limitations: Of the AZD1222 recipients, only 5 to 7 were seropositive at baseline.

The clonotype comes from an adult in good health. The source material was peripheral blood, sampled on day 0 of AZD1222 vaccination. The rearrangement links TRBV2 to TRBJ2-1, with D perhaps matching TRBD1 (5 bases). DNA of the CDR3: TGTGCCAGCAGTGAGGGGCAGGGCAATCTCAATGAGCAGTTCTTC. It codes for CASSEGQGNLNEQFF.